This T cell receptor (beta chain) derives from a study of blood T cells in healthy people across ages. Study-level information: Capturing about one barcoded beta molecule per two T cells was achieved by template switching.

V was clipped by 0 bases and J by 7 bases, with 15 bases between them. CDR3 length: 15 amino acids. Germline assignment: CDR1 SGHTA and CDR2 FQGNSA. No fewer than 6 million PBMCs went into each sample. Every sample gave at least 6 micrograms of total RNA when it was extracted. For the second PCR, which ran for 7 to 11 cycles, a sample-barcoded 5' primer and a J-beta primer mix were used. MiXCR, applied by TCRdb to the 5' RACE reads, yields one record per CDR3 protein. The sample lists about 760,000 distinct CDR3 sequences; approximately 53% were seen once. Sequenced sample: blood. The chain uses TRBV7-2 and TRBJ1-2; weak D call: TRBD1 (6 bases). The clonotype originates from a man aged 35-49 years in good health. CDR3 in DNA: TGTGCCAGCAGCTTAGCAGGGGGAGTGAGAAGTGGCTACACCTTC. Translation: CASSLAGGVRSGYTF. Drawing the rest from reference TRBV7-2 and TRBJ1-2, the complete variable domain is GAGVSQSPSNKVTEKGKDVELRCDPISGHTALYWYRQSLGQGLEFLIYFQGNSAPDKSGLPSDRFSAERTGGSVSTLTIQRTQQEDSAVYLCASSLAGGVRSGYTFGSGTRLTVV.